The TCR beta chain described here comes from a study of STAT5B mutations in CD4+ large granular lymphocyte leukemia. Study conclusions and caveats: Patient CD4-sorted repertoires looked more clonal than healthy CD4+ repertoires, even without putative leukemic clones. TRBV06-family usage was enriched in top patient clones (8/27) versus controls (2/35).

The method was immunoSEQ multiplex PCR; TCRdb's version includes in-frame clones alone and lacks a portion of them. The repertoire consists of roughly 23,000 clones, with roughly 82% occurring once and the leading ten covering approximately 9%. As regards this clone: Its target is not known.

The CDR3 contains 17 residues. Germline CDR1 is SNHLY and CDR2 is FYNNEI. Trimming pared 6 bases from V and 8 bases from J, leaving 26 bases between. This clonotype was sampled from a human donor in good health. Sequenced material: CD4+ T cells from blood buffy coats. V is TRBV2 and J is TRBJ2-1; D may be TRBD2 (7 bases). CDR3 loop: CASRYLGGGPVGDEQFF. In DNA, the CDR3 is TGTGCCAGCAGGTACTTAGGGGGAGGGCCTGTCGGCGATGAGCAGTTCTTC.